These 28 T cell receptor beta chains share one sample of origin, sequenced in a study of shared clonotypes between healthy human individuals. The method was immunoSEQ multiplex PCR; TCRdb's version includes in-frame clones alone and lacks a portion of them. Of 2 million to 3 million clones in the sample, over 85% were seen once. Sequenced sample: naive CD4+ T cells sorted from blood. Sample subset: CD45RA+ positively selected. These TCRs come from a man between 18 and 29 years old in good health.

The chain links TRBV7-2 to TRBJ1-6; weak D call: TRBD1 (6 bases). V was trimmed by 0 bases and J by 7 bases, leaving 13 bases between them. Germline-derived CDR1 and CDR2 are SGHTA and FQGNSA. CDR3 length equals 16 residues. CDR3 bases: TGTGCCAGCAGCTTAGCTGGAACAGGGCAAAATTCACCCCTCCACTTT. Translating gives CASSLAGTGQNSPLHF.

Worth noting for this clone: This specimen includes other DNA sequences encoding the same CDR3. This chain uses TRBV6-5 with TRBJ2-7; 11 nucleotides match TRBD2. Germline values: CDR1 MNHEY, CDR2 SVGAGI. This CDR3 has 15 amino acids. Trimming at V came to 5 bases and at J to 5 bases, leaving 8 bases not matched to a gene. The CDR3 loop reads CASSRGTSGINEQYF. The CDR3 region has the DNA TGTGCCAGCAGTCGAGGGACTAGCGGAATAAACGAGCAGTACTTC.

In this sample, this clone turned up once. The CDR3 spells CASSPPAATDTQYF. The CDR3 region has the DNA TGTGCCAGCTCACCACCGGCGGCTACAGATACGCAGTATTTT. V and J are TRBV18 and TRBJ2-3; no clear D gene. This CDR3 contains 14 residues. Trimming left V 0 bases short and J 3 bases short, with 7 bases between. From germline, CDR1 is KGHSH and CDR2 LQKENI.

This chain links TRBV5-1 with TRBJ1-1; 8 bases agree with TRBD1. Germline V gene sequence: CDR1 SGHRS, CDR2 YFSETQ. The CDR3 loop spans 15 amino acids. The junction had 11 bases not matched to a gene; V was cut back by 4 bases and J by 6 bases. The CDR3 reads CASSNNRGVSSEAFF. The DNA of the CDR3 is TGCGCCAGCAGCAACAACAGGGGGGTAAGTTCTGAAGCTTTCTTT.

In its sample, this clone was seen a few times. The chain is built from TRBV18 and TRBJ1-5; D remains ambiguous. The CDR3 loop spans 15 amino acids. Trimming left V 1 base short and J 2 bases short, with 9 bases between. Germline V lookup: CDR1 KGHSH, CDR2 LQKENI. The CDR3 here is CASSPQGIGNQPQHF. The CDR3 nucleotides read TGTGCCAGCTCACCACAGGGAATCGGCAATCAGCCCCAGCATTTT.

V usage is TRBV6-5 and J usage is TRBJ2-5; D possibly matches TRBD1 or TRBD2 (6 bases each). This CDR3 is 14 amino acids long. The V and J ends lost 0 bases and 10 bases respectively, with 15 bases between them. Germline assignment: CDR1 MNHEY and CDR2 SVGAGI. CDR3 nucleotide sequence: TGTGCCAGCAGTTACTCGATGAACGCGGGACACCAGTACTTC. Protein: CASSYSMNAGHQYF.

The chain couples TRBV7-2 to TRBJ2-1; D may match TRBD1 or TRBD2 (5 bases each). CDR3 size: 14 residues. CDR1 is SGHTA and CDR2 is FQGNSA in the germline V gene. Trimming cost V 3 bases and J 12 bases, with 18 bases left between them. The CDR3 region is CASSLTLGARRQFF. The CDR3 coding sequence is TGTGCCAGCAGCTTGACCCTCGGGGCCCGGAGGCAGTTCTTC.

V usage is TRBV2 and J usage is TRBJ1-2; D possibly corresponds to TRBD1 (6 bases). Trimming cost V 6 bases and J 8 bases, with 19 bases left between them. The CDR3 extends over 14 amino acids. Germline V CDR1 and CDR2: SNHLY, FYNNEI. CDR3 bases: TGTGCCAGCAGCGGTAGAGTGGGGGCGCGAGGCTACACCTTC. It yields the protein CASSGRVGARGYTF. The full variable domain, with the rest looked up from reference TRBV2 and TRBJ1-2, is EPEVTQTPSHQVTQMGQEVILRCVPISNHLYFYWYRQILGQKVEFLVSFYNNEISEKSEIFDDQFSVERPDGSNFTLKIRSTKLEDSAMYFCASSGRVGARGYTFGSGTRLTVV.

CDR3 in DNA: TGTGCCAGCAGTGGACGGGGGGGGAACACTGAAGCTTTCTTT. Residues: CASSGRGGNTEAFF. The gene calls are TRBV25-1 and TRBJ1-1, with D perhaps TRBD1 (5 bases). The germline V and J ends were trimmed by 4 bases and 1 base, with 10 bases remaining between them. CDR3 length equals 14 residues. CDR1 is MGHDK and CDR2 is SYGVNS in the germline V gene.

The V call is TRBV10-1, the J call TRBJ2-7; maybe TRBD1 (5 bases). Germline assignment: CDR1 WNHNN and CDR2 SYGVQD (reference sequence). The germline V and J ends were trimmed by 7 bases and 3 bases, with 13 bases remaining between them. This CDR3 comprises 13 residues. The CDR3 loop reads CASKSGHCYEQYF. DNA of the CDR3: TGCGCCAGCAAATCCGGACACTGCTACGAGCAGTACTTC.

This chain links TRBV28 with TRBJ1-2, with 10 bases identical to TRBD1. The trim removed 7 bases at V and 6 bases at J, leaving 8 bases unmatched. CDR3 length: 14 amino acids. The germline V gene has CDR1 MDHEN and CDR2 SYDVKM. CDR3: CASNSGTGVNGYTF. DNA for the CDR3: TGTGCCAGCAACTCGGGGACAGGGGTTAATGGCTACACCTTC.

CDR3 residues: CAISGGTGKVVEQYF. CDR3 coding DNA: TGTGCCATCAGTGGGGGGACAGGGAAGGTCGTCGAGCAGTACTTC. The chain couples TRBV10-3 to TRBJ2-7, with TRBD1 identical over 9 bases. The V and J ends lost 4 bases and 6 bases, in that order; junction bases with no gene match: 10. Germline assignment: CDR1 ENHRY and CDR2 SYGVKD. This CDR3 comprises 15 residues.

The genes are TRBV7-4 and TRBJ2-3; weak D call: TRBD2 (6 bases). CDR1 SGHVT and CDR2 SQSDAQ come from the germline V gene. The CDR3 spans 14 residues. Deletions cut 5 bases from V and 4 bases from J, with 13 bases between. As DNA, the CDR3 is TGTGCCAGCAGCCCGCGGGAACTCGCAGATACGCAGTATTTT. It specifies CASSPRELADTQYF.

This clone was observed once. The chain carries TRBV19 and TRBJ1-4; the D gene is possibly TRBD1 (6 bases). Germline V lookup: CDR1 LNHDA, CDR2 SQIVND (reference sequence). Trimming removed 6 bases from V and 11 bases from J, with 16 bases in between. The CDR3 has 13 residues. The CDR3 sequence is CASSLGGLGKLFF. CDR3 sequence (DNA): TGTGCCAGTAGCCTGGGGGGCCTCGGGAAACTGTTTTTT.

The CDR3 loop is CASSYDGKNEQFF. CDR3 nucleotides: TGTGCCAGCAGTTACGACGGGAAAAATGAGCAGTTCTTC. V gene TRBV6-5 combines with J gene TRBJ2-1, with D perhaps TRBD2 (5 bases). The germline gives CDR1 MNHEY, CDR2 SVGAGI. The CDR3 loop spans 13 amino acids. Between the trimmed V and J ends, which lost 2 bases and 7 bases, there was a span of 9 bases.

V is TRBV10-3 and J is TRBJ2-3, with TRBD2 matching 10 bases. The CDR3 sequence is 15 residues long. In germline, CDR1 is ENHRY, CDR2 SYGVKD. The trim removed 4 bases at V and 5 bases at J, leaving 6 bases unmatched. The chain's CDR3 is CAISGGTSAGDTQYF. The CDR3 DNA reads as TGTGCCATCAGTGGAGGGACTAGCGCGGGAGATACGCAGTATTTT.

This chain joins TRBV7-8 and TRBJ1-1; D remains ambiguous. The germline V gene encodes CDR1 SGHVS and CDR2 FQNEAQ. CDR3 size: 12 residues. Trimming removed 3 bases at V and 6 bases at J, with 8 bases between. CDR3 sequence (DNA): TGTGCCAGCAGCTTTACGTGGGCTGAAGCTTTCTTT. As protein: CASSFTWAEAFF.

The chain couples TRBV19 to TRBJ2-1; D unresolved. CDR3 length: 15 amino acids. Between the trimmed V and J ends, which lost 5 bases and 0 bases, there was a span of 11 bases. Per the germline V gene, CDR1 is LNHDA and CDR2 is SQIVND (reference sequence). CDR3 sequence reads: CASSSRVNSYNEQFF. The CDR3 region has the DNA TGTGCCAGTAGTTCACGGGTCAACTCCTACAATGAGCAGTTCTTC.

This chain uses TRBV20-1 with TRBJ1-1; D possibly corresponds to TRBD1 (5 bases). The CDR3 contains 11 residues. Germline-derived CDR1 and CDR2 are DFQATT and SNEGSKA (reference sequence). Trimming left V 0 bases short and J 11 bases short, with 10 bases between. CDR3 nucleotides: TGCAGTGCTAGAGATGTCAAGGGGGCTTTCTTT. Translation gives CSARDVKGAFF.

The gene calls are TRBV7-9 and TRBJ2-3, with 8 nucleotides matching TRBD1. Germline values: CDR1 SEHNR, CDR2 FQNEAQ (reference sequence). The CDR3 is 17 residues long. Losses at the gene ends were 5 bases for V and 6 bases for J; bases not matched to a gene: 16. The CDR3 spells CASSRLGGQGGGDTQYF. CDR3 DNA: TGTGCCAGCAGCCGCCTGGGCGGACAGGGAGGTGGGGATACGCAGTATTTT.

The chain couples TRBV28 to TRBJ1-1; tentative D call: TRBD1 (5 bases). Germline CDR1 is MDHEN and CDR2 is SYDVKM. The ends were cut back, 2 bases at V and 5 bases at J, with 18 bases in the middle. This CDR3 region has 16 residues. CDR3: CASSLGYGRGITEAFF. Here the CDR3 DNA reads TGTGCCAGCAGTTTAGGGTACGGTAGGGGAATAACTGAAGCTTTCTTT.

The chain is built from TRBV29-1 and TRBJ2-5, with 7 bases that match TRBD2. The junction had 3 bases not matched to a gene; V was cut back by 4 bases and J by 10 bases. CDR1 and CDR2 from the germline V gene are SQVTM and ANQGSEA. This CDR3 has 10 residues. CDR3: CSVGWEGQYF. CDR3 nucleotides: TGCAGCGTTGGGTGGGAGGGCCAGTACTTC.

The chain employs TRBV19 and TRBJ1-3, with D maybe TRBD1 (5 bases). This CDR3 is 16 amino acids long. V lost 2 bases and J lost 3, with 14 bases in between. Germline V gives CDR1 LNHDA, CDR2 SQIVND (reference sequence). CDR3 DNA: TGTGCCAGTAGTATATCCTTCTGGGGGAGTGGAAACACCATATATTTT. Translation gives CASSISFWGSGNTIYF.

The V call is TRBV30, the J call TRBJ2-1, with 7 bases identical to TRBD2. The V gene end was trimmed by 0 bases and the J gene end by 4 bases; junction bases not matched to a gene: 6. The CDR3 length is 15 residues. CDR1 and CDR2 (germline): GTSNPN, SVGIG (reference sequence). CDR3: CAWSVGLAEYNEQFF. The CDR3 DNA is TGTGCCTGGAGTGTAGGTCTAGCGGAGTACAATGAGCAGTTCTTC.

The V call is TRBV2, the J call TRBJ1-2; 8 nucleotides line up with TRBD1. The CDR3 has 14 residues. Germline CDR1 reads SNHLY; CDR2 reads FYNNEI. V gave up 6 bases and J gave up 8 bases; unmatched junction bases: 11. The CDR3 coding sequence is TGTGCCAGCAGACCGGGACAGGTCTCGTGGGGCTACACCTTC. Protein sequence: CASRPGQVSWGYTF. The full variable domain, completed using reference TRBV2 and TRBJ1-2, is EPEVTQTPSHQVTQMGQEVILRCVPISNHLYFYWYRQILGQKVEFLVSFYNNEISEKSEIFDDQFSVERPDGSNFTLKIRSTKLEDSAMYFCASRPGQVSWGYTFGSGTRLTVV.

There are a few counts of this clone. The V call is TRBV2, the J call TRBJ1-4, with D unresolved. This CDR3 comprises 15 residues. From germline, CDR1 is SNHLY and CDR2 FYNNEI. The V and J ends lost 6 bases and 3 bases respectively, with 14 bases between them. CDR3 in DNA: TGTGCCAGCAGATTAATGAGTGGGGCTAATGAAAAACTGTTTTTT. It specifies CASRLMSGANEKLFF.

The chain links TRBV5-1 to TRBJ2-4, with TRBD2 identical over 14 bases. Germline V CDR1 and CDR2: SGHRS, YFSETQ. V lost 4 bases, J lost 9 bases, and 6 bases stayed unmatched. This CDR3 is 15 amino acids long. CDR3 DNA sequence: TGCGCCAGCAGCCTGACTAGCGGGGGGGCTGGCATTCAGTACTTC. Its protein is CASSLTSGGAGIQYF.

The sample holds one count of this clone. The chain couples TRBV2 to TRBJ2-7; no clear D. The CDR3 runs 11 residues. Germline values: CDR1 SNHLY, CDR2 FYNNEI. V gave up 3 bases and J gave up 8 bases, with 8 bases separating them. CDR3: CASSDIRKQYF. The CDR3 DNA follows: TGTGCCAGCAGTGATATCCGCAAGCAGTACTTC.